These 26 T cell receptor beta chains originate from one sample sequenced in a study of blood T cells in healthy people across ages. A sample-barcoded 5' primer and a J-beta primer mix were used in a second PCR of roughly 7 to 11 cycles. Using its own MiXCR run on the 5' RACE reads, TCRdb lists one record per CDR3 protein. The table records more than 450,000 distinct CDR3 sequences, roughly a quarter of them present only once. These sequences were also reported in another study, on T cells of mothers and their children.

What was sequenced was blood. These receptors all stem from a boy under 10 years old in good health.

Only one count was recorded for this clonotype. The DNA of the CDR3 is TGTGCCAGCATTATAGGACAGGGAGACTACGAGCAGTACTTC. Translation gives CASIIGQGDYEQYF. The J gene is TRBJ2-7, the V gene TRBV6-1; TRBD1 aligns across 8 bases. In germline, CDR1 is MNHNS, CDR2 SASEGT. Unmatched junction bases numbered 8, after V lost 7 bases and J lost 3 bases. This CDR3 contains 14 residues.

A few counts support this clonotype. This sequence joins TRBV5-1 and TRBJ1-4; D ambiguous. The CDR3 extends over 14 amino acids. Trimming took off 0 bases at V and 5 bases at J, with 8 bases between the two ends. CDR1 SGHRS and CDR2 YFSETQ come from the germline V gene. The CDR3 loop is CASSLASGNEKLFF. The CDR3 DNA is TGCGCCAGCAGCTTGGCGTCAGGAAATGAAAAACTGTTTTTT.

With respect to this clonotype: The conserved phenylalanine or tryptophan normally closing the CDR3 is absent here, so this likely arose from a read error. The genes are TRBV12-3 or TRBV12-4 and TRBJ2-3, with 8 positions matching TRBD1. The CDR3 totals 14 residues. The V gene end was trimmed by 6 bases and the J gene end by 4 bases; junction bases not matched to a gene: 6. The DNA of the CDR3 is TGTGCCAGCAGCGGCAGGGGGCGCTCAGATACGCAGTATTCT. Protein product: CASSGRGRSDTQYS.

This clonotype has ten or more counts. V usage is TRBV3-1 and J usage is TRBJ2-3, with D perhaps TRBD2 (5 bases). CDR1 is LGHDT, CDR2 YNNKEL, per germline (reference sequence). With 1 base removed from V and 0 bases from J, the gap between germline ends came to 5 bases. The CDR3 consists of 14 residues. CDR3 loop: CASSQGTSTDTQYF. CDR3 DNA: TGTGCCAGCAGCCAAGGGACTAGCACAGATACGCAGTATTTT.

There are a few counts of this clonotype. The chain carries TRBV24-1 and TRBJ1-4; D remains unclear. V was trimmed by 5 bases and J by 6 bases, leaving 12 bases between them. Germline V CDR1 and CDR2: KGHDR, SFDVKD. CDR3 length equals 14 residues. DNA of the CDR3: TGTGCCACCAGTGCGGTAACTCGCGATGAAAAACTGTTTTTT. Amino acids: CATSAVTRDEKLFF.

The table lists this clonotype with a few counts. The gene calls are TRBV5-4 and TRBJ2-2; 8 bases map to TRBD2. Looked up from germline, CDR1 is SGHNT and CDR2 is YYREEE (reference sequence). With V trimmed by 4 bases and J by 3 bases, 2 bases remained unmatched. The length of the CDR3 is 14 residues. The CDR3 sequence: CASSRGLDTGELFF. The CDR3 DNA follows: TGTGCCAGCAGCCGGGGACTAGACACCGGGGAGCTGTTTTTT. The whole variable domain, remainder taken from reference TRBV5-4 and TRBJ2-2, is ETGVTQSPTHLIKTRGQQVTLRCSSQSGHNTVSWYQQALGQGPQFIFQYYREEENGRGNFPPRFSGLQFPNYSSELNVNALELDDSALYLCASSRGLDTGELFFGEGSRLTVL.

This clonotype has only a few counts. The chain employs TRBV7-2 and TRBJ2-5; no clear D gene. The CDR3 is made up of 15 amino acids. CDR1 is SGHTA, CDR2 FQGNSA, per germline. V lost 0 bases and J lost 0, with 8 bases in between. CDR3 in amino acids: CASSLAGTYQETQYF. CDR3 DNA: TGTGCCAGCAGCTTAGCGGGCACGTACCAAGAGACCCAGTACTTC.

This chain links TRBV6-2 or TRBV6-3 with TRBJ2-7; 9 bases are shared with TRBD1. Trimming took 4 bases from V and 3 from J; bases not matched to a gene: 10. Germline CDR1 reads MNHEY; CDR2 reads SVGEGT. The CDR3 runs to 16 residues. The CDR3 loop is CASSLTTGQGGYEQYF. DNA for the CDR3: TGTGCCAGCAGTTTAACCACGGGACAGGGAGGCTACGAGCAGTACTTC.

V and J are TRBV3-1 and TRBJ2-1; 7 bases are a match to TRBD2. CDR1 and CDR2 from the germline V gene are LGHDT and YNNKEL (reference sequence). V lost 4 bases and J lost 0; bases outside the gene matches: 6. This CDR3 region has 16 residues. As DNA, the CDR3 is TGTGCCAGCAGCCCCTTCGCTAGCGGCTCCTACAATGAGCAGTTCTTC. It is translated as CASSPFASGSYNEQFF.

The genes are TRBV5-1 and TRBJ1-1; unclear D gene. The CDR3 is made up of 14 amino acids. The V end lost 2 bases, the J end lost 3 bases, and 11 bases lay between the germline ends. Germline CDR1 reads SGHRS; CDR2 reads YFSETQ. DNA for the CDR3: TGCGCCAGCAGCTTCGGGGATTACGACACTGAAGCTTTCTTT. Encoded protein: CASSFGDYDTEAFF.

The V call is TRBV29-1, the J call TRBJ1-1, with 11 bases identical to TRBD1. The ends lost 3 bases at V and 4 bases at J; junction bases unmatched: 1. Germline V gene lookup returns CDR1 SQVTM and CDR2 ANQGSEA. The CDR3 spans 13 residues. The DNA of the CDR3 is TGCAGCGTTGAGGGGACAGGGGGCACTGAAGCTTTCTTT. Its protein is CSVEGTGGTEAFF.

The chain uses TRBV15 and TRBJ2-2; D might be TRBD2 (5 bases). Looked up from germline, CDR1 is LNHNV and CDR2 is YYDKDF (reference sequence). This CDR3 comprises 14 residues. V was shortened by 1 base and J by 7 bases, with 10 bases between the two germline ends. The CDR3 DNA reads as TGTGCCACCAGCAGAGGTCGCGCGGGCGGGGAGCTGTTTTTT. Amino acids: CATSRGRAGGELFF.

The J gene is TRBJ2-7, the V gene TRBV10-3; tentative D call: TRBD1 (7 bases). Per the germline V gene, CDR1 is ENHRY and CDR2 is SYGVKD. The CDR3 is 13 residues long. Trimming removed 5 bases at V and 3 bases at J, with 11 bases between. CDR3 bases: TGTGCCATCAGTAACAGGGGAGGCTACGAGCAGTACTTC. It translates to CAISNRGGYEQYF.

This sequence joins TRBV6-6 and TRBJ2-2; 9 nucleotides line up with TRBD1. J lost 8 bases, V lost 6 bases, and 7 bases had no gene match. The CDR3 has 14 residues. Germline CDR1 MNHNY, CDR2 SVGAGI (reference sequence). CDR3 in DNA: TGTGCCAGCAGAACACAGGGGGCAAGAGGGGAGCTGTTTTTT. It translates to CASRTQGARGELFF.

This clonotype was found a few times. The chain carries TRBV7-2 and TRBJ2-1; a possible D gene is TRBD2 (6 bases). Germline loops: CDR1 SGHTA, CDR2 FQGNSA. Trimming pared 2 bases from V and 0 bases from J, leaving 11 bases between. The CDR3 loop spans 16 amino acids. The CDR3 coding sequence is TGTGCCAGCAGCTTAATGAGCGGGTGCTCCTACAATGAGCAGTTCTTC. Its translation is CASSLMSGCSYNEQFF.

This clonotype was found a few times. In DNA form, the CDR3 reads TGTGCCATCGCGGCCGGGATCGCGAACACCGGGGAGCTGTTTTTT. This encodes CAIAAGIANTGELFF. V and J are TRBV10-3 and TRBJ2-2; perhaps TRBD2 as D (5 bases). This CDR3 comprises 15 residues. V dropped 8 bases and J dropped 0 bases, with 13 bases sitting between them. The germline V gene encodes CDR1 ENHRY and CDR2 SYGVKD.

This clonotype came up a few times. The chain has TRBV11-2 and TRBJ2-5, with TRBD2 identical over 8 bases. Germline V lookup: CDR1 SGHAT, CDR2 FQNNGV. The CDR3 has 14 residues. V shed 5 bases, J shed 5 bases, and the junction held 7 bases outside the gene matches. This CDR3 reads CASSIGLAGETQYF. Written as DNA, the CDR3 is TGTGCCAGCAGCATCGGACTAGCCGGGGAGACCCAGTACTTC.

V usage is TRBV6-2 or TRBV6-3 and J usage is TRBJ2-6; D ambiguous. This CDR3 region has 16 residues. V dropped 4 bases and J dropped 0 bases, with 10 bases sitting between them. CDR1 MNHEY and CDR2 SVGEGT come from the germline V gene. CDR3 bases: TGTGCCAGCAGTTTCCGACATCTCTCTGGGGCCAACGTCCTGACTTTC. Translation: CASSFRHLSGANVLTF.

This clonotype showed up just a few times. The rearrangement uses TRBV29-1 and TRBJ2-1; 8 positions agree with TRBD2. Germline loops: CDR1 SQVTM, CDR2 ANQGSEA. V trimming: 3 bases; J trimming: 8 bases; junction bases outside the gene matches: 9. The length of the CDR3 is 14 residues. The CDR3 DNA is TGCAGCGTTGACACCCGGGGACTAGGGGATGAGCAGTTCTTC. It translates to CSVDTRGLGDEQFF.

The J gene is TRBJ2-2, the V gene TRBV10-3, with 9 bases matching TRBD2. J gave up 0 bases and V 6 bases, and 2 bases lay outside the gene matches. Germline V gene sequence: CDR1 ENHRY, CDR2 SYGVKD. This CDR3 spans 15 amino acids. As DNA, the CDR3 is TGTGCCATCAGGCGACTAGCGGCGAACACCGGGGAGCTGTTTTTT. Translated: CAIRRLAANTGELFF.

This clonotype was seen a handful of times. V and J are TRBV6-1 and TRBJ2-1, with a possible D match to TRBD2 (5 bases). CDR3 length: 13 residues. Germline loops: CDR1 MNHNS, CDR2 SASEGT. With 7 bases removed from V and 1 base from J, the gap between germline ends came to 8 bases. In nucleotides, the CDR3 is TGTGCCAGCAAGAGGGAGTCCTACAATGAGCAGTTCTTC. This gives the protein CASKRESYNEQFF.

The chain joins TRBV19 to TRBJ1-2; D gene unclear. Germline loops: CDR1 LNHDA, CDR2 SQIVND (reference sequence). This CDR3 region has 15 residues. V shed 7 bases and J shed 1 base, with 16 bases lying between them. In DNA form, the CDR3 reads TGTGCCAGTACCTTCTCTAGTACCGTTAACTATGGCTACACCTTC. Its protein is CASTFSSTVNYGYTF.

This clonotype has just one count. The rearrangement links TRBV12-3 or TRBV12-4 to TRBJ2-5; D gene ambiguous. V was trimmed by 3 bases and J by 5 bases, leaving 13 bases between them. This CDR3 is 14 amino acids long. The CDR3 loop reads CASSFLSQGETQYF. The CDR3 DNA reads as TGTGCCAGCAGTTTCCTCTCCCAAGGGGAGACCCAGTACTTC.

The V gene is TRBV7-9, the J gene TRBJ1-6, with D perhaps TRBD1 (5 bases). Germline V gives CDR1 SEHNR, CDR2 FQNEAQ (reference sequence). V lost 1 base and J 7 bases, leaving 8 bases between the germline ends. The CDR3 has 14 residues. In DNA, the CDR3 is TGTGCCAGCAGCTTAGAGCGGGGGAATTCACCCCTCCACTTT. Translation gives CASSLERGNSPLHF.

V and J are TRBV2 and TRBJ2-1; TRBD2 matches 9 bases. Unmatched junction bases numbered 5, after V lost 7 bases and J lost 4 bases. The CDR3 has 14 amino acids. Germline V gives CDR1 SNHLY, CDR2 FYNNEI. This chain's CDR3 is CASNGGRAYNEQFF. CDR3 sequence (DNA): TGTGCCAGCAATGGCGGGAGGGCTTACAATGAGCAGTTCTTC.

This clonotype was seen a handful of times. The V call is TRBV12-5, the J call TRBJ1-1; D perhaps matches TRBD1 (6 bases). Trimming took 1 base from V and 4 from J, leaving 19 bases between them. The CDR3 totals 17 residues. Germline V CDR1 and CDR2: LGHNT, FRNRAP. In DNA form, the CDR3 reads TGTGCTAGTGGTTTGGGATTCACTGGGGGCGCGGGCACTGAAGCTTTCTTT. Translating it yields CASGLGFTGGAGTEAFF.